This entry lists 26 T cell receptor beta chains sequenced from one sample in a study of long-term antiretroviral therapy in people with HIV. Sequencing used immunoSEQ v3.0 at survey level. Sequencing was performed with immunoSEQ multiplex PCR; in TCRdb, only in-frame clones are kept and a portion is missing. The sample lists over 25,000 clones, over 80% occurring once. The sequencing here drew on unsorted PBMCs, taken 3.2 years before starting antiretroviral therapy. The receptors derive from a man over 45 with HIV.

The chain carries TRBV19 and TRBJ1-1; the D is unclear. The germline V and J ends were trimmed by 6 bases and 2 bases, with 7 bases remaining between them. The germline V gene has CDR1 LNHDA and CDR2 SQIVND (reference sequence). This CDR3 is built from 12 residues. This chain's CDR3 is CASRNLNTEAFF. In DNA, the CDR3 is TGTGCCAGTAGGAACCTAAACACTGAAGCTTTCTTT. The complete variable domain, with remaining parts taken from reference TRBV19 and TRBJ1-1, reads DGGITQSPKYLFRKEGQNVTLSCEQNLNHDAMYWYRQDPGQGLRLIYYSQIVNDFQKGDIAEGYSVSREKKESFPLTVTSAQKNPTAFYLCASRNLNTEAFFGQGTRLTVV.

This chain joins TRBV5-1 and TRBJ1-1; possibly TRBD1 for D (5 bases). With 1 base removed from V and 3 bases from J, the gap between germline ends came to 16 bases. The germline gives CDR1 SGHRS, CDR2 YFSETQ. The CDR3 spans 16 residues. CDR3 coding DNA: TGCGCCAGCAGCTTGACGTACTCGGGGGGTCACACTGAAGCTTTCTTT. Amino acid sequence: CASSLTYSGGHTEAFF.

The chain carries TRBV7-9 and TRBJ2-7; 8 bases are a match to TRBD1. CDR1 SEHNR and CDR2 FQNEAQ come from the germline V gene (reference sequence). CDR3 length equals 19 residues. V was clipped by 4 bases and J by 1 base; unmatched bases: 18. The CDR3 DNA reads TGTGCCAGCAGCTCCCGTAGCTGGGGGTACCGGGACAGGTCCTACGAGCAGTACTTC. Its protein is CASSSRSWGYRDRSYEQYF.

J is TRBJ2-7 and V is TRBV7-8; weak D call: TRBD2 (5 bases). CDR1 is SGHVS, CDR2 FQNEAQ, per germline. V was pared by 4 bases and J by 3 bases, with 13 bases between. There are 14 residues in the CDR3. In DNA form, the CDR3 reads TGTGCCAGCAGCTACGCCGGACTCCTCTACGAGCAGTACTTC. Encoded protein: CASSYAGLLYEQYF.

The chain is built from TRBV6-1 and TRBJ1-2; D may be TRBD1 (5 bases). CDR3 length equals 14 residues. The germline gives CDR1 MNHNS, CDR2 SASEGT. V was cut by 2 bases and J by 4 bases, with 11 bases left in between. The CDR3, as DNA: TGTGCCAGCAGTGAACGGGGCGGGAGCTATGGCTACACCTTC. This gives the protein CASSERGGSYGYTF.

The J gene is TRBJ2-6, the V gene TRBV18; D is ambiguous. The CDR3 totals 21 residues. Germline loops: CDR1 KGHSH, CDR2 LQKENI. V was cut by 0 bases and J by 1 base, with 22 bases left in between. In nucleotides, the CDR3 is TGTGCCAGCTCACCACCAGCAGGCTGGGCACCAAGTGAGTCTGGGGCCAACGTCCTGACTTTC. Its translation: CASSPPAGWAPSESGANVLTF.

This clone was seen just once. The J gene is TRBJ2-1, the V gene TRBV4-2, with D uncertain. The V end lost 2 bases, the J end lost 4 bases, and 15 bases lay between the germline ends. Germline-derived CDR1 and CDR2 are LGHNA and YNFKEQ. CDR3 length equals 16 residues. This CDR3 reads CASSQFTVSRYNEQFF. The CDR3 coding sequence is TGTGCCAGCAGCCAATTTACGGTGTCCCGTTACAATGAGCAGTTCTTC.

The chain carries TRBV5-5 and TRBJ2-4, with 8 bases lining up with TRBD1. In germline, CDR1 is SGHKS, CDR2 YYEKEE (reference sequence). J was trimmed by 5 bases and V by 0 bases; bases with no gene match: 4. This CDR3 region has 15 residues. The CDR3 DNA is TGTGCCAGCAGCTTGGCTGGACAGGGCGAAAACATTCAGTACTTC. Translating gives CASSLAGQGENIQYF.

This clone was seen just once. CDR3: CASSPLSEGARYGYTF. The DNA of the CDR3 is TGTGCCAGCTCACCACTGTCGGAGGGGGCGAGGTATGGCTACACCTTC. The J gene is TRBJ1-2, the V gene TRBV18, with TRBD1 matching over 7 bases. Germline CDR1 KGHSH, CDR2 LQKENI. The CDR3 extends over 16 amino acids. V shed 1 base and J 5 bases; nucleotides not matched to a gene: 10.

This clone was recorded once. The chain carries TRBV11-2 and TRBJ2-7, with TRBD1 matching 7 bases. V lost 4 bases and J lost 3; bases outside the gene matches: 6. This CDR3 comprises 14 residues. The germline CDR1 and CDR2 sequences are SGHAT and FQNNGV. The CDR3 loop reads CASSYLTGIYEQYF. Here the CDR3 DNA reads TGTGCCAGCAGCTACCTGACAGGGATCTACGAGCAGTACTTC.

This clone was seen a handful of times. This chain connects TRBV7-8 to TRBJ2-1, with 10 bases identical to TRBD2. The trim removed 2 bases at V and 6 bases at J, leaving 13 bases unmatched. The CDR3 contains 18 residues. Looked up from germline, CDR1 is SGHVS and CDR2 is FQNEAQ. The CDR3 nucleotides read TGTGCCAGCAGCTTACGGGAGGGGAGCGGGAGGGTCGGCAATGAGCAGTTCTTC. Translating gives CASSLREGSGRVGNEQFF.

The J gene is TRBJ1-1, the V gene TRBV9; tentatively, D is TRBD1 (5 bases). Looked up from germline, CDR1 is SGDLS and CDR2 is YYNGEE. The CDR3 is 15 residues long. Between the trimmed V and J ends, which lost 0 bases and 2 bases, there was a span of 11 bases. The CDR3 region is CASSVDPGRNTEAFF. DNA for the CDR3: TGTGCCAGCAGCGTAGATCCGGGACGCAACACTGAAGCTTTCTTT. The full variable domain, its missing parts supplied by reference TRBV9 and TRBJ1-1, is DSGVTQTPKHLITATGQRVTLRCSPRSGDLSVYWYQQSLDQGLQFLIQYYNGEERAKGNILERFSAQQFPDLHSELNLSSLELGDSALYFCASSVDPGRNTEAFFGQGTRLTVV.

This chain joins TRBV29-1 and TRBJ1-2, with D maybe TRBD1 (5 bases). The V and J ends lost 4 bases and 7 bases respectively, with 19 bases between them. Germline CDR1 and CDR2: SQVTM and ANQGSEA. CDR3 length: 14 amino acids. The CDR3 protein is CSVVGQGVRFGYTF. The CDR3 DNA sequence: TGCAGCGTTGTGGGGCAGGGAGTTAGGTTTGGCTACACCTTC.

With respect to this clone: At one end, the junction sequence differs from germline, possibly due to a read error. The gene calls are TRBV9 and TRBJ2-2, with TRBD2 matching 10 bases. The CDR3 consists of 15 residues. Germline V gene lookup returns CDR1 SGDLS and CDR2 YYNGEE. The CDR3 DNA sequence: TGTGCCAGCAGCTCCTGGACTAGCGGCACCGGGGAGTTGTTTTTT. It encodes CASSSWTSGTGELFF. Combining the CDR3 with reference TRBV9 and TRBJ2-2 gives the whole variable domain DSGVTQTPKHLITATGQRVTLRCSPRSGDLSVYWYQQSLDQGLQFLIQYYNGEERAKGNILERFSAQQFPDLHSELNLSSLELGDSALYFCASSSWTSGTGELFFGEGSRLTVL.

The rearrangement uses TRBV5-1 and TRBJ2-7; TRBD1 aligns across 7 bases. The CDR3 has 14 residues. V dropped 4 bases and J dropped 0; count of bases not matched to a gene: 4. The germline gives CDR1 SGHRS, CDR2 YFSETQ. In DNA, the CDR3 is TGCGCCAGCAGCCCACAGGGGAGCTCCTACGAGCAGTACTTC. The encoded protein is CASSPQGSSYEQYF.

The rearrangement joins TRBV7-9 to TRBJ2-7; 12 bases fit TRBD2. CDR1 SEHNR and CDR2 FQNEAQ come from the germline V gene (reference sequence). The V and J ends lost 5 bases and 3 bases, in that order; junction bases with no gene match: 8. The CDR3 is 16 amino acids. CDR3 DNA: TGTGCCAGCAGCCCGCAGAGGACTAGCGGGGTCTACGAGCAGTACTTC. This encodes CASSPQRTSGVYEQYF.

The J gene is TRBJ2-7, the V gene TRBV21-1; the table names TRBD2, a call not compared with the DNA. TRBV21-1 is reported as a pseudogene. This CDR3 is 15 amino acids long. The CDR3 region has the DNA TGTGCCAGCAGCAAAGCTACCTTCCGGGTTTACGAGCAGTACTTC. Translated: CASSKATFRVYEQYF.

CDR3 region: CASSGTSGARNEQFF. CDR3 in DNA: TGTGCCAGCAGTGGGACTAGCGGGGCAAGGAATGAGCAGTTCTTC. The chain joins TRBV6-1 to TRBJ2-1; TRBD2 aligns across 12 bases. Looked up from germline, CDR1 is MNHNS and CDR2 is SASEGT. Unmatched junction bases numbered 5, after V lost 4 bases and J lost 7 bases. CDR3 length: 15 residues.

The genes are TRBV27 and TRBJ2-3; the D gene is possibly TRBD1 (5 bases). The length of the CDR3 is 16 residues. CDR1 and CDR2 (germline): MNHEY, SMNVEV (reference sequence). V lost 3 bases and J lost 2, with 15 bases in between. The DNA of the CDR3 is TGTGCCAGCAGTTTGACAGCGCACCCCGCCACAGATACGCAGTATTTT. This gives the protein CASSLTAHPATDTQYF.

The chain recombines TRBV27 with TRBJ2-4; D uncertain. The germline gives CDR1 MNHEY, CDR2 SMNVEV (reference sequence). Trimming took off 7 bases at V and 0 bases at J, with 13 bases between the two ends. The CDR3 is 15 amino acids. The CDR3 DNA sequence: TGTGCCAGCACTAAGAATGTATTAGCCAAAAACATTCAGTACTTC. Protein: CASTKNVLAKNIQYF.

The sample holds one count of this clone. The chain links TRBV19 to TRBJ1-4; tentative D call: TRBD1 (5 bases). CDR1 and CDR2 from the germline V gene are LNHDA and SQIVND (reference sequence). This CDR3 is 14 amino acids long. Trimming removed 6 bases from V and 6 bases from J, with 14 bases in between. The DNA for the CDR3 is TGTGCCAGTAGGTCCAGAGTAGGGGATGAAAAACTGTTTTTT. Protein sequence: CASRSRVGDEKLFF.

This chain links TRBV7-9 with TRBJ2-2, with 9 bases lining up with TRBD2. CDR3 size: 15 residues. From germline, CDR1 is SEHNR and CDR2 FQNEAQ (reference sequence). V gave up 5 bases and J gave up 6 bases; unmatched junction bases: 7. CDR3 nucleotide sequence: TGTGCCAGCAGCGGCCGGGCGGGGGGGTCCGGGGAGCTGTTTTTT. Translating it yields CASSGRAGGSGELFF.

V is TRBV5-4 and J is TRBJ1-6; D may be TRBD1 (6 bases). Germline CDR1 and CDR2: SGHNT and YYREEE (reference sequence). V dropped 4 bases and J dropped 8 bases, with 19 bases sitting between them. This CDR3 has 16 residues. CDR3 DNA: TGTGCCAGCAGCCCGGGGGCCCGGGGGAGAGATTCACCCCTCCACTTT. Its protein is CASSPGARGRDSPLHF.

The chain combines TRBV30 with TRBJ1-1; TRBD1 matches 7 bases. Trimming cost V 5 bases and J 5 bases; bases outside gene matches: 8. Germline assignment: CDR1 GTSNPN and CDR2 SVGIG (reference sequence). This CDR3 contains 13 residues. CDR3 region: CAWDIQGGTEAFF. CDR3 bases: TGTGCCTGGGATATTCAGGGGGGGACTGAAGCTTTCTTT. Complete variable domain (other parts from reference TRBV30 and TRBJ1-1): SQTIHQWPATLVQPVGSPLSLECTVEGTSNPNLYWYRQAAGRGLQLLFYSVGIGQISSEVPQNLSASRPQDRQFILSSKKLLLSDSGFYLCAWDIQGGTEAFFGQGTRLTVV.

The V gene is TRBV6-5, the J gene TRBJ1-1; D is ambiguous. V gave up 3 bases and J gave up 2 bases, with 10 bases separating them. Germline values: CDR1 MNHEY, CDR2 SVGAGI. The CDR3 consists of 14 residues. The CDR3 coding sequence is TGTGCCAGCAGTTATCTGCGGGGAAACACTGAAGCTTTCTTT. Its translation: CASSYLRGNTEAFF.

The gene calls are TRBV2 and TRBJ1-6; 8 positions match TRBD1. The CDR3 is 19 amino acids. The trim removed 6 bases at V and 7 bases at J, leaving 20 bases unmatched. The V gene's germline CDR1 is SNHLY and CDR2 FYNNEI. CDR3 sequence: CASSEQGDSTFYQNSPLHF. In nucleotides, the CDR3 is TGTGCCAGCAGCGAACAGGGGGATTCTACCTTCTACCAAAATTCACCCCTCCACTTT.